This T cell receptor (beta chain) was obtained from a study of blood T cell repertoires in COVID-19. This clone showed up just once. Source study methods: How many nucleated cells were present was estimated from reference gene primer amplification. Sequenced by immunoSEQ multiplex PCR; TCRdb stores in-frame clones only, minus some. The V and J calls and clone size are taken from that table; D and trimming were inferred from the DNA. The sample has approximately 240,000 clones, approximately 85% seen once. The sample consisted of peripheral blood. This receptor was taken from a man in his fifties who had recovered from COVID-19.

The CDR3 loop reads CASSPTTASYNEQFF. The CDR3 DNA follows: TGTGCCAGCAGCCCTACAACAGCCTCCTACAATGAGCAGTTCTTC. The J gene is TRBJ2-1, the V gene TRBV25-1, with unresolved D. The CDR3 loop spans 15 amino acids. CDR1 is MGHDK and CDR2 is SYGVNS in the germline V gene. Trimming removed 6 bases from V and 0 bases from J, with 12 bases in between.